This T cell receptor (beta chain) was retrieved from a study of breast tumors, draining lymph nodes, adjacent tissues listed by TCRdb under 2016. With regard to the full study: The study compared TCR beta repertoires across tumor, adjacent nontumor tissue and axillary lymph nodes from breast cancer patients. In human breast cancer, the study set out to assess how tumor, surrounding tissue and draining lymph node repertoires relate to one another and whether T cells might be exchanged between them.

In regard to this clonotype: The clone's antigen remains unknown. The sample holds no much larger clone one base away, and base qualities are not on file.

Sequenced using an Illumina HiSeq 2000. Multiplex PCR amplification was used to generate the TCR beta chain libraries. The amplified TCR beta chain products were analyzed by high-throughput sequencing. TCRdb reran the public reads through fastp at Q25 and MiXCR, keeping productive beta chains. Rows are combined by CDR3 protein, so each entry shows the most common genes and DNA. For this sample the table gives approximately 63,000 distinct CDR3 sequences, of which roughly 59% were detected only once. Of the sample, about 19% is held by the ten largest clones. Paper-wide results and their limitations: Rather than being directly demonstrated, the conclusion that tumor T cells originate in lymph nodes was presented as consistent with a hypothesis. Tumors showed preferential V and J gene usage, and their T-cell repertoire diversity fell below that of lymph nodes yet above that of nontumor tissue. A scenario in which most tumor T cells derive from the lymph node and then expand within tumor tissue was judged to be consistent with the data. Tumor and nontumor tissue repertoires were found to be significantly more similar in luminal-like than in basal-like breast cancer.

There are 11 amino acids in the CDR3, from cysteine to phenylalanine inclusive. Only the CDR3 region is kept as DNA, spanning 33 bases read in frame from base 1. V and J are truncated by 11 bases and 7 bases respectively, leaving an intervening sequence of 12 bases. From a lookup of the germline V gene (reference sequence), CDR1 and CDR2 are LNHDA and SQIVND. The V and J segments used are TRBV19 and TRBJ1-5, with no confident D gene call. This clonotype was obtained from a female donor with breast cancer. Some clones in this sample may be carry-over from other donors' samples. Material for sequencing was breast tumor tissue. The nucleotide sequence is TGTGCCTGGAACGGGGTGCAGCCCCAGCATTTT. This codes for CAWNGVQPQHF.